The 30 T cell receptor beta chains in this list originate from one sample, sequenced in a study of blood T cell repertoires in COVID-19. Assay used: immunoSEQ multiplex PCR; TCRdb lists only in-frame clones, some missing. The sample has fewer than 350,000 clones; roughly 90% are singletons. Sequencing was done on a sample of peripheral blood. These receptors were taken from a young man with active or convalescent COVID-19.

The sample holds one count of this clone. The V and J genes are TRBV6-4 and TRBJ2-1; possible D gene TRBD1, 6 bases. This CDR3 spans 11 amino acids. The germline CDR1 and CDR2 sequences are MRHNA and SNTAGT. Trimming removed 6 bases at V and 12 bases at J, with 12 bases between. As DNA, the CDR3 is TGTGCCAGCAGACAGGGTTTTGCGCAGTTCTTC. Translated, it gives CASRQGFAQFF.

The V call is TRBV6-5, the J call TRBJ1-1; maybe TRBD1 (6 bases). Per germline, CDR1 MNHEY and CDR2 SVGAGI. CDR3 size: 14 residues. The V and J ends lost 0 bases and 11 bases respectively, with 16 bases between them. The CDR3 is CASSYSHGRGWAFF. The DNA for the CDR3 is TGTGCCAGCAGTTACTCCCATGGCAGGGGCTGGGCTTTCTTT.

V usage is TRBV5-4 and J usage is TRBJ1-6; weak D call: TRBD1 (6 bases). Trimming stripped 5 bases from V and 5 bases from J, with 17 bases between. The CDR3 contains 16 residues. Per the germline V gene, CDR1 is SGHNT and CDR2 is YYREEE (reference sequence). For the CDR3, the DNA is TGTGCCAGCAGTCCCACCCTTCACAGGGATAATTCACCCCTCCACTTT. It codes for CASSPTLHRDNSPLHF.

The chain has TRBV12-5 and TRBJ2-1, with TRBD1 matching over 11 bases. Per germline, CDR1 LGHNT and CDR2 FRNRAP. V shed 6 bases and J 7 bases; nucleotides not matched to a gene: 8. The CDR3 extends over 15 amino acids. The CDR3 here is CASGPGQGAGNEQFF. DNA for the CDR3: TGTGCTAGTGGACCAGGACAGGGGGCGGGTAATGAGCAGTTCTTC.

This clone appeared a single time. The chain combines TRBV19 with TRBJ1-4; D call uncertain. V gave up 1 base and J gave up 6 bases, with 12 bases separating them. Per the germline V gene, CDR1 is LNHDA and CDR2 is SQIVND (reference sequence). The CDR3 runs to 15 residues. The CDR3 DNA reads TGTGCCAGTAGTATAGTAAGCCACGGAGATGAAAAACTGTTTTTT. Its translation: CASSIVSHGDEKLFF.

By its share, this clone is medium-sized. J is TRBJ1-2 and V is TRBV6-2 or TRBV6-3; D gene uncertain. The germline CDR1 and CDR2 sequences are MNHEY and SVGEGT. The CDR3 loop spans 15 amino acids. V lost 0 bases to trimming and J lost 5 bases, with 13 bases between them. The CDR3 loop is CASSYSMEGGYGYTF. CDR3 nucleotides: TGTGCCAGCAGTTACTCGATGGAGGGAGGATATGGCTACACCTTC.

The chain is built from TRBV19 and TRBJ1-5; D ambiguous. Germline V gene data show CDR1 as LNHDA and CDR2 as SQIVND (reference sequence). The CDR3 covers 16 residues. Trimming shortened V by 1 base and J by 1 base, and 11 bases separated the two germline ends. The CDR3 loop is CASSIVWGGSNQPQHF. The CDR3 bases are TGTGCCAGTAGTATAGTCTGGGGAGGGAGCAATCAGCCCCAGCATTTT.

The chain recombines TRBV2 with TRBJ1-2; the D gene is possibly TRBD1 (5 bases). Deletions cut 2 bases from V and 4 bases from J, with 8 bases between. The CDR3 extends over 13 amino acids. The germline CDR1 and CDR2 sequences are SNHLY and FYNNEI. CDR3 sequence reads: CASSERGSYGYTF. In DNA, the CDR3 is TGTGCCAGCAGTGAAAGGGGCAGCTATGGCTACACCTTC.

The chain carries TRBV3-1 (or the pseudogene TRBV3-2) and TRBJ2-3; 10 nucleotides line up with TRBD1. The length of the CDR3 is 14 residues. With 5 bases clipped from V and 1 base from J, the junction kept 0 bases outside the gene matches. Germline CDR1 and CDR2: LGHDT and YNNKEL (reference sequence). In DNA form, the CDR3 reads TGTGCCAGCAGCGGACAGGGGGGCACAGATACGCAGTATTTT. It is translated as CASSGQGGTDTQYF.

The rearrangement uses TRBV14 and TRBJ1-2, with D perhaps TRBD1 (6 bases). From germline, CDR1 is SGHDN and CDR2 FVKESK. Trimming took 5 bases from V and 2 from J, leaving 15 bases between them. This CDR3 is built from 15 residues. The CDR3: CASSSFTQGNYGYTF. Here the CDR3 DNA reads TGTGCCAGCAGCAGTTTTACTCAGGGGAACTATGGCTACACCTTC.

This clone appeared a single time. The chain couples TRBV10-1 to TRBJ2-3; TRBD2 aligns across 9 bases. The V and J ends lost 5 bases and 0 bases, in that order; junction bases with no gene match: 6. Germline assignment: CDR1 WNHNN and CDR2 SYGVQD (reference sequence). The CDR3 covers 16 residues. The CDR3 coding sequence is TGCGCCAGCAGTAAAAGCGGGGGGAAAAGCACAGATACGCAGTATTTT. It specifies CASSKSGGKSTDTQYF.

For the CDR3, the DNA is TGTGCCAGCAGTCCTACGGGTAATGGCTACACCTTC. It codes for CASSPTGNGYTF. The chain links TRBV27 to TRBJ1-2; unclear D gene. CDR1 MNHEY and CDR2 SMNVEV come from the germline V gene (reference sequence). This CDR3 is 12 amino acids long. Trimming pared 5 bases from V and 6 bases from J, leaving 10 bases between.

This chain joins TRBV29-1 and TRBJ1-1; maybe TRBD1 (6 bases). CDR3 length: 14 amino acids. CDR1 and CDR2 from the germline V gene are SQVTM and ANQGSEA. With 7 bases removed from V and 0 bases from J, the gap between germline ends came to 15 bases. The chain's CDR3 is CSAGGQGMNTEAFF. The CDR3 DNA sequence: TGCAGCGCCGGGGGGCAGGGGATGAACACTGAAGCTTTCTTT.

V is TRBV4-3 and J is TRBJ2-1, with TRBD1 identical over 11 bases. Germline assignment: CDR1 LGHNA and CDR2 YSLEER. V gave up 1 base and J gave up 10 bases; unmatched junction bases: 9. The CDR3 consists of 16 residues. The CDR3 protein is CASSQAPDRGLGEQFF. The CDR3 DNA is TGCGCCAGCAGCCAAGCACCGGACAGGGGGCTTGGGGAGCAGTTCTTC.

CDR3 DNA sequence: TGCGCCAGAGCTATGGATAGACAGGGGGTGGTCGGGGAGCTGTTTTTT. This encodes CARAMDRQGVVGELFF. The V and J genes are TRBV23-1 and TRBJ2-2, with 9 positions matching TRBD1. TRBV23-1 is an open reading frame, and its role is uncertain. This CDR3 spans 16 amino acids. With V trimmed by 9 bases and J by 7 bases, 15 bases remained unmatched.

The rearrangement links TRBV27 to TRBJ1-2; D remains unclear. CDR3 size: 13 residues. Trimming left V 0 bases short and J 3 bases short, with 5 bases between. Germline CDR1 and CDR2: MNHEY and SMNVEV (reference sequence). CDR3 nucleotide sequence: TGTGCCAGCAGTTTATCTCAGTACTATGGCTACACCTTC. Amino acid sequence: CASSLSQYYGYTF.

In DNA form, the CDR3 reads TGTGCCAGTAGTATAGACCCGGGACTAGCGGGGGGAAAGAACGAGCAGTACTTC. Residues: CASSIDPGLAGGKNEQYF. The genes are TRBV19 and TRBJ2-7; 15 nucleotides align to TRBD2. CDR1 is LNHDA, CDR2 SQIVND, per germline (reference sequence). With 0 bases clipped from V and 5 bases from J, the junction kept 8 bases outside the gene matches. This CDR3 has 18 amino acids.

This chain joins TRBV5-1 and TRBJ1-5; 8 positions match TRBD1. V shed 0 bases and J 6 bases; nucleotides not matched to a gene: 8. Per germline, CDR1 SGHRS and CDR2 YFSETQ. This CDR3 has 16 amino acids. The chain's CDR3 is CASSLDGQGFSQPQHF. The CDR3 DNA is TGCGCCAGCAGCTTGGATGGACAGGGATTCAGTCAGCCCCAGCATTTT.

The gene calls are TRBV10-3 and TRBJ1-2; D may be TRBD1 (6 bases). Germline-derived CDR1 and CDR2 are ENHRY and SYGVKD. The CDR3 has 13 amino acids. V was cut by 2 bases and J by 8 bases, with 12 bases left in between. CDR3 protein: CAISETGQEGYTF. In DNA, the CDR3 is TGTGCCATCAGTGAGACAGGGCAGGAGGGCTACACCTTC.

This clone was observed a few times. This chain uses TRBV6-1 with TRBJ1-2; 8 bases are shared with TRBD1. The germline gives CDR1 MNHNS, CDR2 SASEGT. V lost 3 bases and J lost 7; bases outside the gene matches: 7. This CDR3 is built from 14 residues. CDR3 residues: CASSDRQGAGGYTF. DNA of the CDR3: TGTGCCAGCAGTGACCGGCAGGGGGCGGGTGGCTACACCTTC.

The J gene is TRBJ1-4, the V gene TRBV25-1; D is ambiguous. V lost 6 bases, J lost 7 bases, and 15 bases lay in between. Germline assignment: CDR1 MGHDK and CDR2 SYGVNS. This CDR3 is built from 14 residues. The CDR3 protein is CASSGSVVFEKLFF. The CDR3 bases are TGTGCCAGCAGCGGGAGCGTCGTCTTTGAAAAACTGTTTTTT.

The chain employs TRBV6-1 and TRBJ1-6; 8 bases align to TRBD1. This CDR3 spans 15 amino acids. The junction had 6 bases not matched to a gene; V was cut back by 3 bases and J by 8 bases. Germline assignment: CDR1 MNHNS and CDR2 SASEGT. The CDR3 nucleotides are TGTGCCAGCAGTGATCCGGACAGGGTTTATTCACCCCTCCACTTT. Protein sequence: CASSDPDRVYSPLHF.

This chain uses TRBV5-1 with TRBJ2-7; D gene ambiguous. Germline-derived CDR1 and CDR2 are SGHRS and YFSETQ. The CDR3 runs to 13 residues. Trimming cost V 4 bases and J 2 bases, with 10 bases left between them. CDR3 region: CASSRYNTYEQYF. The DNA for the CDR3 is TGCGCCAGCAGCCGATACAATACCTACGAGCAGTACTTC. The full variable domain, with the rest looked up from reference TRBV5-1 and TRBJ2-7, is KAGVTQTPRYLIKTRGQQVTLSCSPISGHRSVSWYQQTPGQGLQFLFEYFSETQRNKGNFPGRFSGRQFSNSRSEMNVSTLELGDSALYLCASSRYNTYEQYFGPGTRLTVT.

The CDR3 DNA is TGTGCCAGCAGCAGGGGACTAGCGGGGACTAGCTCCTACAATGAGCAGTTCTTC. It translates to CASSRGLAGTSSYNEQFF. The V call is TRBV5-8, the J call TRBJ2-1; 13 bases agree with TRBD2. The V gene's germline CDR1 is SGHTS and CDR2 YDEGEE. Germline trimming cut 4 bases from V and 0 bases from J; bases unmatched to any gene: 7. The CDR3 runs 18 residues. Full variable domain (rest looked up from reference TRBV5-8 and TRBJ2-1): EAGVTQSPTHLIKTRGQQATLRCSPISGHTSVYWYQQALGLGLQFLLWYDEGEERNRGNFPPRFSGRQFPNYSSELNVNALELEDSALYLCASSRGLAGTSSYNEQFFGPGTRLTVL.

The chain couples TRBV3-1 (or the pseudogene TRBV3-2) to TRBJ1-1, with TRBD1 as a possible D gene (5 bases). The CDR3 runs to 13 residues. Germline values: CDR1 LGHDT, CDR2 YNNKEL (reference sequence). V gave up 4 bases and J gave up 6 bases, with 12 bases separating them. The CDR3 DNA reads TGTGCCAGCAGCCCTTCTCGGGGGTCTGAAGCTTTCTTT. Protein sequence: CASSPSRGSEAFF.

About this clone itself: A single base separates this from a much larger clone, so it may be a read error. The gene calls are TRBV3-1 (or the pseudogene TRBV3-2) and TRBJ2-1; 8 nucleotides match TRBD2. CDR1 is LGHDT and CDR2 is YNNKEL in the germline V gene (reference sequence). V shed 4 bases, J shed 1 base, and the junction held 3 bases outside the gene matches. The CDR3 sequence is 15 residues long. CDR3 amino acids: CASSPAGESYNEQFF. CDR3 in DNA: TGTGCCAGCAGCCCAGCGGGGGAGTCCTACAATGAGCAGTTCTTC.

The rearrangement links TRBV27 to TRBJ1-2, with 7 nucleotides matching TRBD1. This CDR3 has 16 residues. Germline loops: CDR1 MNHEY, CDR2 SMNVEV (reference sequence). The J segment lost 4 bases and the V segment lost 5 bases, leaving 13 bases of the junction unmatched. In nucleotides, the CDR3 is TGTGCCAGCAGTCCGGGACAGCCGGCTTCCATCTATGGCTACACCTTC. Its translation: CASSPGQPASIYGYTF.

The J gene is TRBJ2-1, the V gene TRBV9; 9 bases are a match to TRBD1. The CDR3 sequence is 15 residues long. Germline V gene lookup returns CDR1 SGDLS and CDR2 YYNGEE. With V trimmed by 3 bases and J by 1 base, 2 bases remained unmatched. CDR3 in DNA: TGTGCCAGCAGCGGACAGGGGGTATCCTACAATGAGCAGTTCTTC. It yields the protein CASSGQGVSYNEQFF.

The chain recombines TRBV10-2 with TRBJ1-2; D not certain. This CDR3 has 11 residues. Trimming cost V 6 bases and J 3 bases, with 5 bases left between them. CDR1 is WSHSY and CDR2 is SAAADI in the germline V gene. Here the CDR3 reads CASSTDYGYTF. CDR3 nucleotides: TGCGCCAGCAGCACGGACTATGGCTACACCTTC.

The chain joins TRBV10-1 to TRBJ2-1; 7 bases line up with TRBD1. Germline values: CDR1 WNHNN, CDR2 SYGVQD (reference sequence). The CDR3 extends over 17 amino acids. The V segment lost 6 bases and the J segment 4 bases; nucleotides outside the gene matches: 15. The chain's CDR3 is CASRGTLGTEPYNEQFF. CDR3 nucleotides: TGCGCCAGCAGGGGGACCCTCGGGACAGAACCTTACAATGAGCAGTTCTTC.